The 15 T cell receptor beta chains below were found in one sample sequenced in a study of cytotoxic CD8 clonotypes in ibrutinib-treated CLL. Generated by immunoSEQ multiplex PCR, the TCRdb table keeps only in-frame clones and is missing some. The sample shows 200,000 to 250,000 clones, nearly 80% of them seen only once. Source: PBMCs, taken after 12 months of ibrutinib treatment. These receptors all come from a human donor with chronic lymphocytic leukemia.

V gene TRBV7-6 combines with J gene TRBJ2-7; D is unclear. The germline V gene encodes CDR1 SGHVS and CDR2 FNYEAQ. Trimming removed 3 bases at V and 0 bases at J, with 6 bases between. The CDR3 spans 13 residues. The CDR3 is CASSFSVSYEQYF. The CDR3 DNA follows: TGTGCCAGCAGCTTTTCAGTCTCCTACGAGCAGTACTTC.

V is TRBV5-1 and J is TRBJ2-7, with D possibly matching TRBD2 (7 bases). CDR1 and CDR2 (germline): SGHRS, YFSETQ. Deletions cut 7 bases from V and 4 bases from J, with 15 bases between. This CDR3 is built from 13 residues. In DNA form, the CDR3 reads TGCGCCAGCGGGGGGGCGCCCTTTTACGAGCAGTACTTC. The encoded protein is CASGGAPFYEQYF.

CDR3 protein: CASSPLGVNTEAFF. Written as DNA, the CDR3 is TGTGCCAGCAGCCCCCTGGGGGTGAACACTGAAGCTTTCTTT. The chain carries TRBV4-2 and TRBJ1-1; D might be TRBD1 (5 bases). The V gene's germline CDR1 is LGHNA and CDR2 YNFKEQ. CDR3 length equals 14 residues. Trimming removed 4 bases at V and 0 bases at J, with 9 bases between.

The chain links TRBV4-1 to TRBJ2-1; D not certain. There are 14 residues in the CDR3. Trimming shortened V by 6 bases and J by 1 base, and 10 bases separated the two germline ends. Germline CDR1 reads MGHRA; CDR2 reads YSYEKL. The CDR3: CASSNQGSYNEQFF. Written as DNA, the CDR3 is TGCGCCAGCAGTAACCAAGGGTCCTACAATGAGCAGTTCTTC.

This clone was observed at least ten times. The V gene is TRBV29-1, the J gene TRBJ1-1; D uncertain. The V and J ends lost 4 bases and 1 base respectively, with 13 bases between them. The CDR3 is 14 residues long. Germline CDR1 is SQVTM and CDR2 is ANQGSEA. The CDR3 region has the DNA TGCAGCGTTGTCTCTCAGATAGCGAACACTGAAGCTTTCTTT. This gives the protein CSVVSQIANTEAFF.

The chain combines TRBV27 with TRBJ2-1; D is unclear. V was trimmed by 6 bases and J by 4 bases, leaving 10 bases between them. Germline V gene lookup returns CDR1 MNHEY and CDR2 SMNVEV (reference sequence). There are 13 residues in the CDR3. CDR3 in amino acids: CASRGGSYNEQFF. The CDR3 DNA follows: TGTGCCAGCAGGGGCGGATCTTACAATGAGCAGTTCTTC.

In this sample, this clone turned up a few times. This sequence joins TRBV10-3 and TRBJ2-1; D remains ambiguous. From germline, CDR1 is ENHRY and CDR2 SYGVKD. This CDR3 contains 14 residues. V dropped 7 bases and J dropped 8 bases, with 18 bases sitting between them. CDR3 protein: CAIKVPNRGDEQFF. For the CDR3, the DNA is TGTGCCATCAAGGTCCCGAATCGAGGCGATGAGCAGTTCTTC.

The chain recombines TRBV10-3 with TRBJ1-1; D remains unclear. The CDR3 runs 13 residues. Per germline, CDR1 ENHRY and CDR2 SYGVKD. V shed 10 bases and J shed 1 base, with 13 bases lying between them. The CDR3 reads CATLATTNTEAFF. The CDR3 nucleotides read TGTGCCACCTTGGCCACTACGAACACTGAAGCTTTCTTT.

CDR3 protein: CASSKGQVLNQPQHF. CDR3 coding DNA: TGTGCCAGCAGCAAAGGACAGGTCCTCAATCAGCCCCAGCATTTT. The genes are TRBV7-8 and TRBJ1-5; 7 bases are a match to TRBD1. This CDR3 comprises 15 residues. Germline CDR1 reads SGHVS; CDR2 reads FQNEAQ. The trim removed 5 bases at V and 3 bases at J, leaving 7 bases unmatched.

This clone was seen only once. The chain uses TRBV4-2 and TRBJ1-2; 8 positions match TRBD1. Germline V gives CDR1 LGHNA, CDR2 YNFKEQ. V was clipped by 0 bases and J by 4 bases; unmatched bases: 1. This CDR3 is built from 14 residues. The CDR3: CASSQDTGGYGYTF. The CDR3 nucleotides are TGTGCCAGCAGCCAAGATACAGGGGGCTATGGCTACACCTTC.

J is TRBJ1-2 and V is TRBV6-5, with TRBD1 matching over 8 bases. The V gene end was trimmed by 6 bases and the J gene end by 4 bases; junction bases not matched to a gene: 4. This CDR3 comprises 13 residues. Looked up from germline, CDR1 is MNHEY and CDR2 is SVGAGI. The CDR3 coding sequence is TGTGCCAGCAGATCCGACAGGGGCTATGGCTACACCTTC. Its translation: CASRSDRGYGYTF.

The CDR3: CARWWGGHYGYTF. The CDR3 DNA reads as TGTGCCCGGTGGTGGGGGGGACACTATGGCTACACCTTC. V and J are TRBV19 and TRBJ1-2, with D tentatively TRBD1 (5 bases). In germline, CDR1 is LNHDA, CDR2 SQIVND (reference sequence). V gave up 11 bases and J gave up 3 bases, with 16 bases separating them. The CDR3 is 13 amino acids.

The V call is TRBV5-1, the J call TRBJ1-4, with D maybe TRBD1 (5 bases). Per the germline V gene, CDR1 is SGHRS and CDR2 is YFSETQ. Deletions cut 4 bases from V and 6 bases from J, with 10 bases between. The CDR3 contains 13 residues. The CDR3 sequence is CASSLSGDEKLFF. The CDR3 DNA reads as TGCGCCAGCAGCCTGTCGGGGGATGAAAAACTGTTTTTT. Combining the CDR3 with reference TRBV5-1 and TRBJ1-4 gives the whole variable domain KAGVTQTPRYLIKTRGQQVTLSCSPISGHRSVSWYQQTPGQGLQFLFEYFSETQRNKGNFPGRFSGRQFSNSRSEMNVSTLELGDSALYLCASSLSGDEKLFFGSGTQLSVL.

The chain is built from TRBV19 and TRBJ1-2; TRBD1 matches at 12 bases. The CDR3 contains 17 residues. CDR1 is LNHDA and CDR2 is SQIVND in the germline V gene (reference sequence). V shed 8 bases and J 5 bases; nucleotides not matched to a gene: 15. CDR3 DNA: TGTGCCAGTCGCAGACCGGGACAGGGGGCGATACGGTATGGCTACACCTTC. Translating gives CASRRPGQGAIRYGYTF.

The CDR3 region has the DNA TGTGCCAGCAGTGTGGACAGGGATGGCAATGAGCAGTTCTTC. Translating it yields CASSVDRDGNEQFF. The chain carries TRBV2 and TRBJ2-1; 8 positions match TRBD1. Germline V gene lookup returns CDR1 SNHLY and CDR2 FYNNEI. Trimming cost V 4 bases and J 6 bases; bases outside gene matches: 5. CDR3 length: 14 amino acids.